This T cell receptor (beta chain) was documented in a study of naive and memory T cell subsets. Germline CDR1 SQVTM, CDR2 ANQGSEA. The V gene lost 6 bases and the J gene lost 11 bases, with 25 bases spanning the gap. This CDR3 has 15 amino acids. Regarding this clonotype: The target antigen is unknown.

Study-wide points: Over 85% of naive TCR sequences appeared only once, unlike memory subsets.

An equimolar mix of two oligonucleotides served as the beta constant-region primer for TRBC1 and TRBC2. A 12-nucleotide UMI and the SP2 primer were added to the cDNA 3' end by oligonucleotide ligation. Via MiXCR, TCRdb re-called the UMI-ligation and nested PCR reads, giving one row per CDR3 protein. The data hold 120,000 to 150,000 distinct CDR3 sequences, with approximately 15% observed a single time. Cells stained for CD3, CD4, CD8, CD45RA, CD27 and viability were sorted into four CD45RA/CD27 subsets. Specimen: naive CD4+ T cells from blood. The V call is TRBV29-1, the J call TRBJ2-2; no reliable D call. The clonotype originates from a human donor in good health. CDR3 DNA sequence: TGCAGCGTCAGGTCGCTCGCCGCGTTAGTAGTAGAGCTGTTTTTT. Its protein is CSVRSLAALVVELFF.